The sequence of this TCR beta chain was determined in a study of T cell responses to AZD1222 COVID-19 vaccine. Regarding the study as a whole: White British donors predominated, females outnumbered males, and clonal diversity was possibly underestimated.

The table came from immunoSEQ multiplex PCR; TCRdb's copy has only in-frame clones and leaves some out. The sample comprises 95,000 to 110,000 clones, 88% of which are singletons, and over 7.5% rests with the top ten. CDR1 SGHNT and CDR2 YENEEA come from the germline V gene. This CDR3 contains 18 residues. V lost 5 bases, J lost 4 bases, and 12 bases stayed unmatched. Points on this clone: The antigen remains unidentified.

This specimen consisted of peripheral blood, obtained on day 0 of AZD1222 vaccination. The TCR originated in an adult in good health. The gene calls are TRBV11-3 and TRBJ2-5, with TRBD2 matching over 14 bases. The CDR3 loop is CASSPGLAGGRWVETQYF. CDR3 DNA: TGTGCCAGCAGCCCAGGACTAGCGGGAGGTCGGTGGGTAGAGACCCAGTACTTC.